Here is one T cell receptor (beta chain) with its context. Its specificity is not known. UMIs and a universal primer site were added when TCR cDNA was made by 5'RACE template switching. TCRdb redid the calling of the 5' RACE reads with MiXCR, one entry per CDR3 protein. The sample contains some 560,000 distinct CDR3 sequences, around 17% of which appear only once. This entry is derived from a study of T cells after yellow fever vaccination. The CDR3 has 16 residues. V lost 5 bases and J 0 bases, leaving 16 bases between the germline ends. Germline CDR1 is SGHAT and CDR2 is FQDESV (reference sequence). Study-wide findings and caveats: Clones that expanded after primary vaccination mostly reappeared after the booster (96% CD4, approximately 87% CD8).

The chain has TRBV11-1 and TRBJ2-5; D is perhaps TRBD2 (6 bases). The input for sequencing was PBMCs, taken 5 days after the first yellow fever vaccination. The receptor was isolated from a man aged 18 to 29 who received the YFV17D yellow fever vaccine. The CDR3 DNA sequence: TGTGCCAGCAGCATCCGAGGCCGGGGGTACCAAGAGACCCAGTACTTC. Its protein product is CASSIRGRGYQETQYF.